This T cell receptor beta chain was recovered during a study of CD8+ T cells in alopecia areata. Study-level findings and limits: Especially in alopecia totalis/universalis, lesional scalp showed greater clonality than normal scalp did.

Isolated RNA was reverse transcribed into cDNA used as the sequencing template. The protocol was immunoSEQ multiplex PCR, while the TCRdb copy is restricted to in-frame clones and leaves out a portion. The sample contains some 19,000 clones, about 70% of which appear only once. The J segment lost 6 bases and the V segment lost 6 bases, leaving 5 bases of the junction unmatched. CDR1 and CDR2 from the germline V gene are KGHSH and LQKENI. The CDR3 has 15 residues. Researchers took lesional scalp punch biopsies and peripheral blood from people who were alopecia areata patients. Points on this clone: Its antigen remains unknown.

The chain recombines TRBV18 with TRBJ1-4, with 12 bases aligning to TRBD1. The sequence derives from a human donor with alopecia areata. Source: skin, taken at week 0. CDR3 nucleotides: TGTGCCAGCTCGTCCGGGACAGGGGGCCATGAAAAACTGTTTTTT. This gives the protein CASSSGTGGHEKLFF.